The 7 T cell receptor beta chains below all came from one sample that was sequenced in a study of identical twins listed by TCRdb under 2016. Library method: 5' RACE. TCRdb lists the instrument as Illumina HiSeq 2000. TCRdb handled the public reads itself, with Q25 trimming in fastp and clone calling in MiXCR, and kept productive beta chains. Rows are combined by CDR3 protein, so each entry shows the most common genes and DNA. This sample has roughly 260,000 distinct CDR3 sequences in its table, and approximately 6.8% of those were observed once. The ten largest clonotypes hold more than 5% of the sample. These data were also reused for a study on yellow fever vaccine responses in identical twins.

The sequenced sample consisted of CD8+ T cells sorted from blood. These receptors were obtained from a woman between 18 and 29 years old in good health.

This clonotype was recorded a few times. The CDR3, as DNA: TGTGCCAGCAGCTTTCTCAGGGGGCCAGATACGCAGTATTTT. Translating it yields CASSFLRGPDTQYF. The rearrangement joins TRBV7-9 to TRBJ2-3, with TRBD1 matching 8 bases. After removal of 3 bases from V and 4 bases from J, the junction contained 3 bases not matched to a gene. CDR3 length: 14 amino acids. Per the germline V gene, CDR1 is SEHNR and CDR2 is FQNEAQ (reference sequence).

This clonotype was found a few times. J is TRBJ2-2 and V is TRBV3-1, with 10 bases aligning to TRBD2. This CDR3 spans 19 amino acids. The ends lost 0 bases at V and 4 bases at J; junction bases unmatched: 11. The V gene's germline CDR1 is LGHDT and CDR2 YNNKEL (reference sequence). CDR3 bases: TGTGCCAGCAGCCAAGATGGAGCGGGGGGGCTAGGCCCCACCGGGGAGCTGTTTTTT. The encoded protein is CASSQDGAGGLGPTGELFF.

This clonotype showed up many times. The V call is TRBV5-1, the J call TRBJ1-1; no firm D call. CDR1 and CDR2 (germline): SGHRS, YFSETQ. There are 15 residues in the CDR3. V lost 2 bases and J lost 0, with 11 bases in between. The CDR3 region has the DNA TGCGCCAGCAGCTTCTGGGGTGGGATGAACACTGAAGCTTTCTTT. Translated, it gives CASSFWGGMNTEAFF.

This clonotype was picked up a small number of times. The chain employs TRBV11-2 and TRBJ1-2; D possibly corresponds to TRBD1 (5 bases). The CDR3 spans 16 residues. Germline V lookup: CDR1 SGHAT, CDR2 FQNNGV. V was pared by 1 base and J by 8 bases, with 20 bases between. The CDR3 sequence: CASSLVQGGAQEGYTF. Here the CDR3 DNA reads TGTGCCAGCAGCTTAGTCCAAGGAGGGGCCCAGGAAGGCTACACCTTC.

V and J are TRBV9 and TRBJ2-7; 7 positions match TRBD1. The CDR3 is 16 residues long. Trimming cost V 0 bases and J 1 base; bases outside gene matches: 7. CDR1 and CDR2 from the germline V gene are SGDLS and YYNGEE. The DNA for the CDR3 is TGTGCCAGCAGCGTAGGAACAGGGGAAATATCCTACGAGCAGTACTTC. This encodes CASSVGTGEISYEQYF. The full variable domain, completed using reference TRBV9 and TRBJ2-7, is DSGVTQTPKHLITATGQRVTLRCSPRSGDLSVYWYQQSLDQGLQFLIQYYNGEERAKGNILERFSAQQFPDLHSELNLSSLELGDSALYFCASSVGTGEISYEQYFGPGTRLTVT.

This clonotype has just a few counts. This rearrangement joins TRBV5-6 to TRBJ2-1; D may be TRBD2 (6 bases). This CDR3 is 20 amino acids long. V dropped 4 bases and J dropped 1 base, with 27 bases sitting between them. Germline CDR1 reads SGHDT; CDR2 reads YYEEEE. The chain's CDR3 is CASSPSRGLPGSPSYNEQFF. The CDR3, as DNA: TGTGCCAGCAGCCCCTCTAGGGGACTCCCAGGTTCACCATCCTACAATGAGCAGTTCTTC.

This chain uses TRBV28 with TRBJ2-3, with D possibly being TRBD1 (7 bases). The germline V and J ends were trimmed by 3 bases and 5 bases, with 12 bases remaining between them. Germline loops: CDR1 MDHEN, CDR2 SYDVKM. The CDR3 has 14 residues. CDR3 loop: CASSFRGVGDTQYF. The CDR3 region has the DNA TGTGCCAGCAGTTTCAGGGGGGTAGGAGATACGCAGTATTTT.